What follows describes a single TCR beta chain. Which antigen it targets is not known. No base qualities exist here, and no much larger clone lies one base off it. This sample stems from a study of blood T cell repertoires in COVID-19 (dated by TCRdb to 2018 to 2020). About the study as a whole: The collaborator samples originated in the United States, Italy and Spain and spanned the acute and convalescent phases of COVID-19. Where available, HLA class I and class II types were obtained from metadata supplied by the sample provider rather than from assay-based typing. The samples were drawn from two sources: the first 160 participants of the ongoing ImmuneRACE study, and fewer than 1,500 subjects contributed by 6 global collaborators. Deeply sampled blood TCRbeta repertoires from subjects exposed to, actively infected with, or recovered from COVID-19 were included in the dataset. A de-identified subject ID, COVID-19 status, age in years and sex were almost always included in the sample metadata. The repertoires were made available in a free public database intended to serve as a resource for research on the immune response to SARS-CoV-2. The material from the prospective study consisted of cDNA or gDNA derived from T cells, B-cell-depleted T cells, or PBMCs. Overall results and qualifications from the work: How much clinical and demographic metadata was included differed by source and by participant, and the metadata was provided uncurated.

The collaborating institutions used their own protocols to collect whole blood in K2EDTA tubes. For TCRbeta analysis, collaborator samples were shipped as frozen whole blood, as isolated PBMCs, or as DNA extracted from either sample type. The immunoSEQ Assay, a bias-controlled multiplex PCR, was used to amplify TCRbeta CDR3 regions from genomic DNA. In the authors' own workflow: The number of nucleated cells in each sample was estimated by amplification of reference gene primers within the assay. To quantify the absolute abundance of each unique TCRbeta CDR3 rearrangement, sequence reads were collapsed and filtered. Productive Simpson clonality was computed per sample as the square root of Simpson's diversity index over productive rearrangements. TCRdb retrieved this table from immuneACCESS and kept in-frame rearrangements only. Not all clones are present; in checked studies, unresolved V genes account for under half, and no reason is known for the remainder. V, J and clone size derive from that table, while D and trimming were established from the DNA sequence. This sample gives about 42,000 clones in total; roughly 84% of them show up just once. Together, the top ten hold more than 9% of the sample.

The clonotype was recovered from a human donor in a cohort sampled during active COVID-19. Material for sequencing was peripheral blood.

CDR3 loop: CASSQGSGTGHGYTF. The nucleotide sequence is TGTGCCAGCAGCCAGGGCTCTGGGACAGGACATGGCTACACCTTC. The V and J genes are TRBV13 and TRBJ1-2; 8 bases in the middle match TRBD1. The CDR1 and CDR2 encoded by the germline V gene (reference sequence) are PRHDT and FYEKMQ. Trimming leaves V shorter by 5 bases and J shorter by 6 bases, with the junction holding 11 bases beyond the gene matches. The CDR3 measures 15 amino acids from cysteine to phenylalanine. The read is trimmed to its CDR3 DNA, 45 bases read in frame from base 1.